This is a list of T cell receptor beta chains from one sample in a study of T cell responses to AZD1222 COVID-19 vaccine. TCRdb's table, derived via immunoSEQ multiplex PCR, lists solely in-frame clones and lacks some. The sample yields about 120,000 clones, about 88% seen once. Source: peripheral blood, taken 28 days after the second AZD1222 dose. The receptors were sampled from an adult who received the AZD1222 COVID-19 vaccine. Each CDR3 is given with its conserved first and last residue. A D gene is named only where the DNA matches it firmly. Not every row has a clone size; where given, it reads once, few, many or a size class.

j_call,v_call,d_call,clone_size,cdr3_aa,cdr3_nt
TRBJ1-2,TRBV6-5,TRBD1,-,CASRIPGQGGYGYTF,TGTGCCAGCAGGATCCCTGGACAGGGAGGGTATGGCTACACCTTC
TRBJ1-4,TRBV28,-,few,CASSFPGEEKLFF,TGTGCCAGCAGTTTCCCAGGGGAGGAAAAACTGTTTTTT
TRBJ1-2,TRBV9,-,-,CASSTQEQVGYTF,TGTGCCAGCAGTACACAGGAGCAGGTTGGCTACACCTTC
TRBJ1-1,TRBV5-1,TRBD1,-,CASSFRDSYTEAFF,TGCGCCAGCAGCTTCCGGGACAGCTACACTGAAGCTTTCTTT
TRBJ1-6,TRBV7-9,TRBD1,-,CASSPGQGFHF,TGTGCCAGCAGCCCCGGACAGGGGTTCCACTTT
TRBJ1-2,TRBV28,-,-,CASNLANLNYGYTF,TGTGCCAGCAACTTGGCTAACCTTAACTATGGCTACACCTTC
TRBJ1-2,TRBV27,-,-,CASSTPNGYGYTF,TGTGCCAGCAGCACCCCGAACGGATATGGCTACACCTTC
TRBJ2-2,TRBV7-3,TRBD1,few,CASSHGQGSPGELFF,TGTGCCAGCAGCCACGGACAGGGCTCCCCCGGGGAGCTGTTTTTT
TRBJ1-2,TRBV5-4,-,-,CASSLFAGEYTF,TGTGCCAGCAGTTTATTCGCAGGTGAATACACCTTC
TRBJ2-3,TRBV5-1,-,once,CASSAIWATDTQYF,TGCGCCAGCAGCGCCATCTGGGCCACAGATACGCAGTATTTT
TRBJ2-5,TRBV3-1/TRBV3-2,-,-,CASSQGSEGQETQYF,TGTGCCAGCAGCCAGGGATCAGAGGGGCAAGAGACCCAGTACTTC
TRBJ1-6,TRBV19,-,-,CASSITGVGSPLHF,TGTGCCAGTAGTATAACAGGCGTCGGGTCACCCCTCCACTTT
TRBJ2-7,TRBV6-1,-,-,CASSEGRWLADEQYF,TGTGCCAGCAGTGAAGGGCGGTGGCTCGCTGACGAGCAGTACTTC
TRBJ2-7,TRBV12-3/TRBV12-4,-,-,CASSLAGEQYF,TGTGCCAGCAGTTTGGCCGGAGAGCAGTACTTC
TRBJ1-4,TRBV15,-,-,CATSIRWGDEKLFF,TGTGCCACCAGCATCCGATGGGGGGACGAAAAACTGTTTTTT
TRBJ2-1,TRBV2,TRBD2,-,CASNPGLVTSYNEQFF,TGTGCCAGCAATCCCGGACTAGTTACCTCCTACAATGAGCAGTTCTTC
TRBJ1-1,TRBV14,-,few,CASSWARATEAFF,TGTGCCAGCAGCTGGGCCAGGGCCACTGAAGCTTTCTTT
TRBJ2-5,TRBV3-1/TRBV3-2,-,-,CASSLRRQLQETQYF,TGTGCCAGCAGCCTGCGAAGGCAGCTCCAAGAGACCCAGTACTTC
TRBJ2-5,TRBV18,TRBD2,-,CASSPPGGRETQYF,TGTGCCAGCTCACCCCCGGGGGGAAGAGAGACCCAGTACTTC
TRBJ1-1,TRBV5-5,-,-,CASSLLGAVNTEAFF,TGTGCCAGCAGCTTGTTGGGGGCAGTGAACACTGAAGCTTTCTTT
TRBJ2-3,TRBV7-9,TRBD2,few,CASSLASGGASDTQYF,TGTGCCAGCAGCTTAGCGAGCGGGGGGGCGTCGGATACGCAGTATTTT
TRBJ2-7,TRBV7-9,-,-,CASSSRGTLPYEQYF,TGTGCCAGCAGCTCACGCGGGACATTACCCTACGAGCAGTACTTC
TRBJ1-1,TRBV7-8,-,-,CASSLLGRNTEAFF,TGTGCCAGCAGCCTCCTGGGCAGGAACACTGAAGCTTTCTTT
TRBJ2-7,TRBV6-5,TRBD1,-,CASSQPPDRVQEQYF,TGTGCCAGCAGCCAGCCCCCAGACAGGGTCCAAGAGCAGTACTTC
TRBJ1-1,TRBV19,TRBD1,once,CASSIQTGGEAFF,TGTGCCAGTAGTATCCAGACAGGGGGTGAAGCTTTCTTT
TRBJ2-7,TRBV5-4,-,-,CASSRGQDYEQYF,TGTGCCAGCAGCCGGGGTCAGGATTACGAGCAGTACTTC